These T cell receptor beta chains were read from a single sample in a study of blood T cells in healthy people across ages. TCRdb re-called the 5' RACE reads with MiXCR, one entry per CDR3 protein. The data show fewer than 750,000 distinct CDR3 sequences, about 50% seen once. Sequences were obtained from blood. Every receptor here comes from a woman of 80 years or more in good health. CDR3s include the opening cysteine and the closing phenylalanine or tryptophan. D genes are given only for firm matches. Size is stated for part of the rows, as once, few or many counts, or as a class when the clone is expanded.

>many|TRBJ2-1|-|TRBV27
CASSTGYEQFF
TGTGCCAGCAGCACAGGGTATGAGCAGTTCTTC
>once|TRBJ2-1|-|TRBV5-5
CASGPNQETQFF
TGTGCCAGCGGCCCCAACCAAGAGACCCAGTTCTTC
>-|TRBJ1-4|-|TRBV25-1
CASSAWTDSVGTNEKLSF
TGTGCCAGCAGTGCCTGGACGGACTCAGTAGGAACTAATGAAAAACTGTCTTTT
>many|TRBJ1-2|-|TRBV27
CASSREGRGGYTF
TGTGCCAGCAGCCGGGAGGGAAGGGGTGGCTACACCTTC
>-|TRBJ2-4|TRBD2|TRBV20-1
CSAAPSGGADIQYF
TGCAGTGCTGCTCCTAGCGGGGGGGCCGACATTCAGTACTTC
>-|TRBJ1-2|-|TRBV28
CASRDLTRGYGYTF
TGTGCCAGCAGAGATTTGACGAGGGGCTATGGCTACACCTTC
>-|TRBJ2-1|TRBD2|TRBV25-1
CASGGTASSGGARNEQFF
TGTGCCAGCGGAGGGACAGCGTCTAGCGGGGGGGCCCGGAATGAGCAGTTCTTC
>-|TRBJ2-3|-|TRBV20-1
CSARGLNSARRATQYF
TGCAGTGCTAGGGGCTTAAACAGCGCCCGGAGGGCTACGCAGTATTTT
>-|TRBJ1-2|-|TRBV20-1
CSARSQAPRYGYTF
TGCAGTGCTAGGTCCCAGGCGCCCCGCTATGGCTACACCTTC
>-|TRBJ1-2|-|TRBV30
CAGRGVGGGNYGYTF
TGTGCCGGCCGTGGGGTCGGGGGTGGAAACTATGGCTACACCTTC
>many|TRBJ1-1|-|TRBV3-1
CASSQLDTEAFF
TGTGCCAGCAGCCAATTGGACACTGAAGCTTTCTTT
>-|TRBJ2-4|TRBD1|TRBV14
CASSQDPPGTGKNIQYF
TGTGCCAGCAGCCAAGATCCTCCCGGGACAGGAAAAAACATTCAGTACTTC
>-|TRBJ1-5|-|TRBV30
CAWSVEGNQPQHF
TGTGCCTGGAGTGTAGAGGGCAATCAGCCCCAGCATTTT
>-|TRBJ2-7|-|TRBV3-1
CASSYGDKEQYF
TGTGCCAGCAGCTACGGGGATAAGGAGCAGTACTTC
>many|TRBJ2-5|-|TRBV5-1
CASSSTGSEETQYF
TGCGCCAGCAGTTCAACAGGGTCAGAAGAGACCCAGTACTTC
>-|TRBJ2-2|TRBD1|TRBV4-2
CASSQAGTGARELFF
TGTGCCAGCAGCCAAGCCGGGACAGGGGCCAGGGAGCTGTTTTTT
>once|TRBJ2-7|-|TRBV12-3/TRBV12-4
CASSFGAGYGYEQYF
TGTGCCAGCAGTTTTGGGGCAGGGTATGGGTACGAGCAGTACTTC
>many|TRBJ2-3|-|TRBV21-1
CASSKQTTPSSGITDTQYF
TGTGCCAGCAGCAAACAAACAACCCCGAGTAGCGGGATCACAGATACGCAGTATTTT
>-|TRBJ2-5|-|TRBV20-1
CSAREVGKETQYF
TGCAGTGCTAGAGAGGTGGGGAAAGAGACCCAGTACTTC
>once|TRBJ2-4|TRBD2|TRBV4-1
CASSRSQGLAGGKAKNIQYF
TGCGCCAGCAGCCGAAGTCAAGGGCTAGCGGGGGGGAAGGCCAAAAACATTCAGTACTTC
>-|TRBJ2-2|-|TRBV29-1
CSASRDTAGELFF
TGCAGCGCCTCCAGGGACACGGCCGGGGAGCTGTTTTTT
>-|TRBJ2-6|-|TRBV2
CASSGSRGSGANVLTF
TGTGCCAGCAGTGGATCCAGGGGTTCTGGGGCCAACGTCCTGACTTTC
>-|TRBJ1-1|TRBD1|TRBV13
CASSLTGTGTATEAFF
TGTGCCAGCAGCTTAACCGGGACAGGGACTGCCACTGAAGCTTTCTTT
>many|TRBJ1-6|-|TRBV30
CAWSVGAGSPLHF
TGTGCCTGGAGTGTAGGTGCAGGTTCACCCCTCCACTTT
>-|TRBJ2-1|-|TRBV28
CAGRITGATDEQFF
TGTGCCGGCAGGATAACGGGGGCTACGGATGAGCAGTTCTTC
>-|TRBJ1-1|-|TRBV5-1
CASSAVGGNTEAFF
TGCGCCAGCAGCGCGGTCGGGGGTAACACTGAAGCTTTCTTT
>-|TRBJ1-6|TRBD1|TRBV5-1
CASSPGTGPPGALPLHF
TGCGCCAGCAGTCCCGGGACAGGGCCCCCTGGTGCGTTACCCCTCCACTTT
>once|TRBJ2-3|TRBD1|TRBV12-3/TRBV12-4
CASTMGQGSSDTQYF
TGTGCCAGCACCATGGGACAGGGGAGCTCAGATACGCAGTATTTT
>-|TRBJ1-1|-|TRBV2
CASRPGNTEAFF
TGTGCCAGCAGACCGGGGAACACTGAAGCTTTCTTT
>-|TRBJ1-1|TRBD1|TRBV29-1
CSAQDRGVEAFF
TGCAGCGCCCAGGACAGGGGGGTTGAAGCTTTCTTT
>once|TRBJ1-4|-|TRBV6-6
CASSYSVRAWGEKLFF
TGTGCCAGCAGTTACTCAGTCCGAGCTTGGGGTGAAAAACTGTTTTTT
>-|TRBJ2-1|TRBD1|TRBV7-9
CASSPGQGGVNEQFF
TGTGCCAGCAGCCCCGGACAGGGGGGCGTCAATGAGCAGTTCTTC
>many|TRBJ2-3|-|TRBV18
CASSPQDSADTQYF
TGTGCCAGCTCACCACAGGACAGCGCAGATACGCAGTATTTT